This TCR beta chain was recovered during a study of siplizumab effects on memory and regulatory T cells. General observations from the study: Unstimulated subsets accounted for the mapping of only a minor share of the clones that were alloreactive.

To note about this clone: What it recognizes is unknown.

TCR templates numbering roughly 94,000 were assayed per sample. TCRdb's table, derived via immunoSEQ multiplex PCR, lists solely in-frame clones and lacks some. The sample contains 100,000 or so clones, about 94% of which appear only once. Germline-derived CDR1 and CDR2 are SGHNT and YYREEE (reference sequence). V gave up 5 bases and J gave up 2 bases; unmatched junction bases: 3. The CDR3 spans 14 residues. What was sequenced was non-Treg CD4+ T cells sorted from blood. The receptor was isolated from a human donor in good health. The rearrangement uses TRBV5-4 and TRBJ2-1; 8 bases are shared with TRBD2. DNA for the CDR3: TGTGCCAGCAGACCGACTAGCGCCTACAATGAGCAGTTCTTC. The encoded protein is CASRPTSAYNEQFF.